This TCR beta chain derives from a study of blood T cells in healthy people across ages. Study results and caveats: It was the long-lived donors that had more naive CD4+ cells and higher diversity than aged donors. Age showed a roughly linear inverse relationship with TCR beta diversity per million T cells.

The CDR3 is made up of 11 amino acids. The germline V and J ends were trimmed by 7 bases and 4 bases, with 7 bases remaining between them. Germline lookup yields CDR1 SNHLY and CDR2 FYNNEI. In regard to this clonotype: Its target is not known.

Sample-barcoded 5' priming and a J-beta primer mix drove a second PCR of roughly 7 to 11 cycles. CDR3-containing paired-end reads numbering at least 3 million came from each sample. Using its own MiXCR run on the 5' RACE reads, TCRdb lists one record per CDR3 protein. The sample lists 650,000 to 950,000 distinct CDR3 sequences; under 55% were seen once. The chain recombines TRBV2 with TRBJ2-5; D gene unclear. This clonotype was obtained from a man in his 60s in good health. Source material: blood. CDR3 residues: CASKVRETQYF. The DNA for the CDR3 is TGTGCCAGCAAAGTTAGAGAGACCCAGTACTTC.